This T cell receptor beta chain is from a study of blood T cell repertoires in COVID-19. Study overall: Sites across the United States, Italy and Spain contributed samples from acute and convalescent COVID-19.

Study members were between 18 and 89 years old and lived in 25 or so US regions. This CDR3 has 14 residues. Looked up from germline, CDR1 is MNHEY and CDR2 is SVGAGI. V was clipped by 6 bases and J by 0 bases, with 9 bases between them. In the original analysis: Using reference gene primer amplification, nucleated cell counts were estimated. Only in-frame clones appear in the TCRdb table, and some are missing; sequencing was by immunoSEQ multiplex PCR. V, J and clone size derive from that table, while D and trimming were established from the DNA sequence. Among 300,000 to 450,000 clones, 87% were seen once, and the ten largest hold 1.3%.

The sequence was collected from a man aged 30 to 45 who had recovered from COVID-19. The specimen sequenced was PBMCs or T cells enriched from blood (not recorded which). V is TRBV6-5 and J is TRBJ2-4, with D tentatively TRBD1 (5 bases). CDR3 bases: TGTGCCAGCAGCCTCCAGGGAGCCAAAAACATTCAGTACTTC. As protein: CASSLQGAKNIQYF.